This TCR beta chain stems from a study of radiation and T cells in renal cell carcinoma. Produced via immunoSEQ multiplex PCR; TCRdb's table is partial and in-frame only. Among just over 95,000 clones listed, approximately 80% were seen once. This clone was observed a handful of times. The time point denotes: blood 4 weeks post-SBRT, at nephrectomy. As to treatment: 15 Gy SBRT to primary tumor, nephrectomy 4 weeks later. This CDR3 is 15 amino acids long. From germline, CDR1 is SNHLY and CDR2 FYNNEI. The ends were cut back, 1 base at V and 5 bases at J, with 12 bases in the middle. The chain recombines TRBV2 with TRBJ1-5; D unresolved. The sequenced sample was blood, obtained from a patient whose treatment included radiotherapy and nephrectomy. The sequence was collected from a man between 60 and 75 years old with renal cell carcinoma. Written as DNA, the CDR3 is TGTGCCAGCAGTGAAGAACTTACCACACATCAGCCCCAGCATTTT. It codes for CASSEELTTHQPQHF.